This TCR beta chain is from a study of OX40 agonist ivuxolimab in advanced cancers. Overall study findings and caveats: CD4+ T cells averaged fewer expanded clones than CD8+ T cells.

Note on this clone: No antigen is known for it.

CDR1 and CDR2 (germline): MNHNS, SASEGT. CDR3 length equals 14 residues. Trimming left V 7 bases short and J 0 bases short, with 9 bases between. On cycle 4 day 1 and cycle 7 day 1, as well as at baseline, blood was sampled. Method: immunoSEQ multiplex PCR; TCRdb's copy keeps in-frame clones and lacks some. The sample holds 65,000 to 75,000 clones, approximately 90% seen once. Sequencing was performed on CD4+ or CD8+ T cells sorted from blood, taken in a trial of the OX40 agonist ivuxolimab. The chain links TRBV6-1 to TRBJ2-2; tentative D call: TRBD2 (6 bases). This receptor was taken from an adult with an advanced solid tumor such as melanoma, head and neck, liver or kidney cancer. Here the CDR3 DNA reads TGTGCCAGCAACGGCGGGACGAACACCGGGGAGCTGTTTTTT. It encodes CASNGGTNTGELFF.